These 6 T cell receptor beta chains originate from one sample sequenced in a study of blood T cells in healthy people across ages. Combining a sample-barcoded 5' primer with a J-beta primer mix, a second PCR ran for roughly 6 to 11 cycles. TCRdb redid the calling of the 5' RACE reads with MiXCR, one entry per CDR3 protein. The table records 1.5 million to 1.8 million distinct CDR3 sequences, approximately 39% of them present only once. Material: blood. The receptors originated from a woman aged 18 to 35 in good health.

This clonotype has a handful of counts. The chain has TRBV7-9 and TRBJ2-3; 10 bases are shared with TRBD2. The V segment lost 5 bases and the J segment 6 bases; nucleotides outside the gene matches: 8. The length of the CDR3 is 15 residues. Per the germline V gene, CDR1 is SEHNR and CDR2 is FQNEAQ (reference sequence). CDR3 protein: CASSREVAGGDTQYF. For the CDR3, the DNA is TGTGCCAGCAGCCGAGAAGTAGCGGGGGGTGATACGCAGTATTTT.

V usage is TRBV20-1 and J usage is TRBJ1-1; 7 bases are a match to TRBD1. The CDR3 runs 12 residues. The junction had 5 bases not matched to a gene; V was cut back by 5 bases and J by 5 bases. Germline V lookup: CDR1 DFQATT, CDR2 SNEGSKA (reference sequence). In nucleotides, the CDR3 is TGCAGTGCTCATACAGGGGTGACTGAAGCTTTCTTT. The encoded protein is CSAHTGVTEAFF.

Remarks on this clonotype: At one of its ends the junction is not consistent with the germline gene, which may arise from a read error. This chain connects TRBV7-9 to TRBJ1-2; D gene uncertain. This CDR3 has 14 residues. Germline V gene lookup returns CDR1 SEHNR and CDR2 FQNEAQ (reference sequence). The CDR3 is CASSLAGSRYDYTF. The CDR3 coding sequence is TGTGCCAGCAGCTTAGCCGGGTCTCGATATGACTACACCTTC.

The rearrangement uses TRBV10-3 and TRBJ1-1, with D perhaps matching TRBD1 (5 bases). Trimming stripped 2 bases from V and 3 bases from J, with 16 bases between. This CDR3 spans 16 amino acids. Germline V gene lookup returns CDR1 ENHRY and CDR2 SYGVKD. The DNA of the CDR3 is TGTGCCATCAGTGAGCCGCGGGCCAGGGCGTACACTGAAGCTTTCTTT. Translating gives CAISEPRARAYTEAFF.

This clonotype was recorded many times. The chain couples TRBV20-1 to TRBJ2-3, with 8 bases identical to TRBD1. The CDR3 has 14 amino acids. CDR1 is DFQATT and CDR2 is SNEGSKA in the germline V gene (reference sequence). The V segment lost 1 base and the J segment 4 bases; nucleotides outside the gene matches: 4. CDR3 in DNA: TGCAGTGCTAGAGGGGACAGGAAGGCAGATACGCAGTATTTT. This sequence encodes CSARGDRKADTQYF.

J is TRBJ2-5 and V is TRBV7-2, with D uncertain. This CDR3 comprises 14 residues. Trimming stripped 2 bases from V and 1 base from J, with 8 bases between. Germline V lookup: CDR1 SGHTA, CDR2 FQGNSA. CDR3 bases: TGTGCCAGCAGCTTATCGGTCGCCCAAGAGACCCAGTACTTC. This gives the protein CASSLSVAQETQYF.